This T cell receptor beta chain was observed in a study of T cells in localized non-small cell lung cancer. Study-level points and caveats: Adjacent lung was found to contain a median approximately 62 of the top 100 tumor clones. Longer overall survival accompanied higher blood T cell density. The highest T cell clonality was in uninvolved adjacent lung, above tumor.

The germline gives CDR1 MDHEN, CDR2 SYDVKM. The CDR3 covers 15 residues. Losses at the gene ends were 5 bases for V and 3 bases for J; bases not matched to a gene: 8. TCRdb's table, derived via immunoSEQ multiplex PCR, lists solely in-frame clones and lacks some. In the table there are about 24,000 clones, about 90% of which are singletons. Details on this clone: Its antigen is unknown.

The TCR was taken from a male donor aged 60 or older with stage II squamous cell lung carcinoma. Sequenced material: peripheral blood, taken before any cancer treatment. This chain links TRBV28 with TRBJ2-5; 8 bases align to TRBD1. This CDR3 is CASSPTGAPEETQYF. CDR3 nucleotides: TGTGCCAGCAGTCCGACAGGGGCTCCGGAAGAGACCCAGTACTTC. The full variable domain, completed using reference TRBV28 and TRBJ2-5, is DVKVTQSSRYLVKRTGEKVFLECVQDMDHENMFWYRQDPGLGLRLIYFSYDVKMKEKGDIPEGYSVSREKKERFSLILESASTNQTSMYLCASSPTGAPEETQYFGPGTRLLVL.